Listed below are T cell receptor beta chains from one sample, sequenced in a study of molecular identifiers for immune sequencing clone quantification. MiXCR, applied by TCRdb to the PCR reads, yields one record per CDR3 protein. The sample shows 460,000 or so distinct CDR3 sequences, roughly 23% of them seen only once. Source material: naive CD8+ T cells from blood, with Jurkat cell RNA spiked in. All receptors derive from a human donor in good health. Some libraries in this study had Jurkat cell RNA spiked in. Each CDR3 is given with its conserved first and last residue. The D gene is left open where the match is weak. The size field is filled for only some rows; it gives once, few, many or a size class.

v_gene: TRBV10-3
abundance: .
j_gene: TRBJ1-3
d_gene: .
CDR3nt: TGTGCCATCAGTGGCGCTGACTGGAACACCATATATTTT
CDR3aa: CAISGADWNTIYF

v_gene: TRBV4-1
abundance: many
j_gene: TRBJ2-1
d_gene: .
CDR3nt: TGCGCCAGCAGCCAGGGTAGCGGCTCCTACAATGAGCAGTTCTTC
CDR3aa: CASSQGSGSYNEQFF

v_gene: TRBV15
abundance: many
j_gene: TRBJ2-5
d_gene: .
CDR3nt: TGTGCCACCAGCAGACTTTACTCCGAGACCCAGTACTTC
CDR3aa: CATSRLYSETQYF

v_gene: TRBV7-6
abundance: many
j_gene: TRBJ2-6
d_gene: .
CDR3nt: TGTGCCAGCAGCTTCTCTATCGCTAGGACATCTGGGGCCAACGTCCTGACTTTC
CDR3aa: CASSFSIARTSGANVLTF

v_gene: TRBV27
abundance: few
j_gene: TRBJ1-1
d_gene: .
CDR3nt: TGTGCCAGCAGCCCCGGGGATCCCCAGATCTTGAACACTGAAGCTTTCTTT
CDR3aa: CASSPGDPQILNTEAFF

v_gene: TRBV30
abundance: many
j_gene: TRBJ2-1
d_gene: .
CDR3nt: TGTGCCTGGAGTCCTACAATAAATGAGCAGTTCTTC
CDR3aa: CAWSPTINEQFF

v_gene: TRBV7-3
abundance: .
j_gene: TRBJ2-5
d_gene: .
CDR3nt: TGTGCCAGCAGCTTACACTCCCAAGAGACCCAGTACTTC
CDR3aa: CASSLHSQETQYF

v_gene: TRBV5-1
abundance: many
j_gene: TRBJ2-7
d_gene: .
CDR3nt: TGCGCCAGCAGTCCGGCTTCGGGAAGTAATTACGAGCAGTACTTC
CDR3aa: CASSPASGSNYEQYF

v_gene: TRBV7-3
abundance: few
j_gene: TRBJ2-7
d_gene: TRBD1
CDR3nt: TGTGCCAGCAGCTTAAATTCTGGAGGGACAGGGGGCTCCTACGAGCAGTACTTC
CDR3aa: CASSLNSGGTGGSYEQYF

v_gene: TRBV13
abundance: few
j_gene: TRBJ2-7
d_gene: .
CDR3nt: TGTGCCAGCAGCTTAGGGGACCGGGTTGGAGAGCAGTACTTC
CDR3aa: CASSLGDRVGEQYF

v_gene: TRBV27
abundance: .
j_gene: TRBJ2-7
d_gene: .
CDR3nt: TGTGCCAGCGGCCGCTCCTACGAGCAGGACTTC
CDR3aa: CASGRSYEQDF

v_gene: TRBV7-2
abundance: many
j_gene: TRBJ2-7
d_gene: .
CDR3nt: TGTGCCAGCAGCTTAGAGCCTTTTGCCTACGAGCAGTACTTC
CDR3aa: CASSLEPFAYEQYF

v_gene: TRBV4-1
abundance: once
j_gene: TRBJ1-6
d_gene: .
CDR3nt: TGCGCCAGCAGCCAAGGGGCTGAAGGTCTATCACCCCCCCACTTT
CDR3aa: CASSQGAEGLSPPHF

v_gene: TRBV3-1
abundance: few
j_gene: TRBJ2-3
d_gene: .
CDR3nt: TGTGCCAGCAGCGCCAGTGACGGCGGGGTCACAGATACGCAGTATTTT
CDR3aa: CASSASDGGVTDTQYF

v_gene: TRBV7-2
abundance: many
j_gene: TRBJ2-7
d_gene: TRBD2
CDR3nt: TGTGCCAGCAGCTTTTATACTAGCGGGAGGGGGGAGGAGCAGTACTTC
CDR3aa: CASSFYTSGRGEEQYF

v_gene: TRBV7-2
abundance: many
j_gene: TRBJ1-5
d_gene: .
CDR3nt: TGTGCCAGCAGCTTAGCGGCGTTAGGCAATCAGCCCCAGCATTTT
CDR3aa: CASSLAALGNQPQHF

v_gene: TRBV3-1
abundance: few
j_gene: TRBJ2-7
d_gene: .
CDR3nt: TGTGCCAGCAGCCAATTTTTTGGGTACGAGCAGTACTTC
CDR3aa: CASSQFFGYEQYF

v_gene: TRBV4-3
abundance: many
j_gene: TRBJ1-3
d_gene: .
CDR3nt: TGCGCCAGCAGCCCCGGACAGTCCTCTGGAAACACCATATATTTT
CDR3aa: CASSPGQSSGNTIYF

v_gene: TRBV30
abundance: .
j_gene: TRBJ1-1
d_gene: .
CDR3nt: TGTGCCTGGAGTGGATCAACTGAAGCTTTCTTT
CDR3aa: CAWSGSTEAFF

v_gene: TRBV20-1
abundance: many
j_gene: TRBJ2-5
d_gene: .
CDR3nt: TGCAGTGGAGGGGGAGCGGGGACTTTTTACCCCTCCCAAGAGACCCAGTACTTC
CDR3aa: CSGGGAGTFYPSQETQYF

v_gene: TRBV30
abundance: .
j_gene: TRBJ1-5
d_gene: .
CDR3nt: TGTGCCTGGAGCCCCTGGGGGGATCAGCCCCAGCATTTT
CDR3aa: CAWSPWGDQPQHF

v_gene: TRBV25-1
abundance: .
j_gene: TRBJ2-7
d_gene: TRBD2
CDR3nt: TGTGCCAGCAGTGAGTCGCCGGGGATAGCGGGAGGCCCAAGAGCCTACGAGCAGTACTTC
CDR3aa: CASSESPGIAGGPRAYEQYF

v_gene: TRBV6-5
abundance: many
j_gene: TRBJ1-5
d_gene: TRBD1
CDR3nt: TGTGCCAGCAGACTCACAGGGGGCGGTCAGCCCCAGCATTTT
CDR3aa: CASRLTGGGQPQHF

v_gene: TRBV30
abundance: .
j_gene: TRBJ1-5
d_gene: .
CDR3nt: TGTGCCTGGTCATCGGGAGACGGGGTGGCAAGCAATCAGCCCCAGCATTTT
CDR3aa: CAWSSGDGVASNQPQHF

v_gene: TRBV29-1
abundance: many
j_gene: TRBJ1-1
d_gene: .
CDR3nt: TGCAGCGTTGAAGTGCCGGGACAAGCTAATAGACTGAACACTGAAGCTTTCTTT
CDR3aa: CSVEVPGQANRLNTEAFF

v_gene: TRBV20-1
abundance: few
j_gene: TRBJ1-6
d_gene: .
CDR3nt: TGCAGTGCAGAGGCCGGGGCAGGGGTTTCACCCCTCCACTTT
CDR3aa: CSAEAGAGVSPLHF

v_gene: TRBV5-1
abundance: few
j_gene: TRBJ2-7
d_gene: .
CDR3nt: TGCGCCAGCAGCCAGGTCCAGGGGGGCTGGGAGCAGTACTTC
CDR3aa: CASSQVQGGWEQYF

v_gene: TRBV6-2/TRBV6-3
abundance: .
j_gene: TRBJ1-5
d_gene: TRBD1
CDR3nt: TGTGCCGGCAGGCCGAGGGACAGCTTCTATCAGCCCCAGCATTTT
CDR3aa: CAGRPRDSFYQPQHF

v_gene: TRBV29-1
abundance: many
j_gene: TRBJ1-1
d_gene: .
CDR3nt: TGCAGCGTTGGGTCTAACACTGAAGCTTTCTTT
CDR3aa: CSVGSNTEAFF

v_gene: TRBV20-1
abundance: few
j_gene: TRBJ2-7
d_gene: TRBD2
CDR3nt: TGCAGTGCTAGAGAAGCGGGATTTGGCTCCGAGCAGTACTTC
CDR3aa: CSAREAGFGSEQYF

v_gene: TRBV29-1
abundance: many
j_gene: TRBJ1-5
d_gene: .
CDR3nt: TGCAGCGTTGAATCTGGGGGCAATCAGCCCCAGCATTTT
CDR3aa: CSVESGGNQPQHF

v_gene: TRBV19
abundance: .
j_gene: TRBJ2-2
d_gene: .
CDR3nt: TGTGCCAGTAGTATTCACTGGGACGGGGCTGCCACCGGGGAGCTGTTTTTT
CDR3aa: CASSIHWDGAATGELFF

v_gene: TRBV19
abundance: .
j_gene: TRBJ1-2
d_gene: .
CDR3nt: TGTGCCAGTACGCCGGCGCCTAACTATGGCTACACCTTC
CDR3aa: CASTPAPNYGYTF

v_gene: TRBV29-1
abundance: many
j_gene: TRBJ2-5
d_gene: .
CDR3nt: TGCAGCGTGAGCCCCGGGACTTCGGAGACCCAGTACTTC
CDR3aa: CSVSPGTSETQYF